This TCR beta chain is drawn from a study of cytomegalovirus exposure and HLA in healthy donors. Study conclusions and caveats: The authors later linked a missense DCLRE1C variant to TCR beta V- and J-gene trimming.

This CDR3 has 15 amino acids. Germline V gene sequence: CDR1 SGHTA, CDR2 FQGTGA. J lost 4 bases, V lost 0 bases, and 3 bases had no gene match. PCR involved 60 Vbeta and 13 Jbeta primers. Using immunoSEQ multiplex PCR, the repertoire was profiled, and TCRdb retains in-frame clones only, with some absent. The sample holds some 86,000 clones, roughly 80% seen once. Unrecorded immune exposures were likely, despite nominal health at sampling. Notes on this clone: The antigen remains undetermined.

The clonotype originates from a woman in her thirties or forties in good health and CMV-seropositive. The J gene is TRBJ1-1, the V gene TRBV7-3; 9 bases fit TRBD1. The source material was PBMCs. The CDR3 protein is CASSLTGQGITEAFF. CDR3 bases: TGTGCCAGCAGCTTAACTGGACAGGGGATCACTGAAGCTTTCTTT.